One sample yielded the 11 T cell receptor beta chains listed below, sequenced in a study of T cells in Graves' hyperthyroidism and ophthalmopathy. It was RNA transcripts that yielded the amplified TCR beta CDR3 regions. First-round RT-PCR targeting the TCR CDR3 was performed with the HTBI primer set. TCRdb reprocessed the multiplex PCR reads via MiXCR and lists one record per CDR3 protein. The sample has 500,000 to 650,000 distinct CDR3 sequences; roughly 45% are singletons. The material sequenced was peripheral blood or thyroid tissue (not recorded which). All receptors derive from an adult woman with Graves' disease, either hyperthyroidism or ophthalmopathy (not recorded which).

The chain is built from TRBV9 and TRBJ2-7; D is unclear. Germline values: CDR1 SGDLS, CDR2 YYNGEE. The CDR3 consists of 15 residues. The V end lost 0 bases, the J end lost 2 bases, and 12 bases lay between the germline ends. In DNA, the CDR3 is TGTGCCAGCAGCGTAGTCGTCAGACACCCCTACGAGCAGTACTTC. It specifies CASSVVVRHPYEQYF.

This clonotype was counted once. The chain carries TRBV20-1 and TRBJ1-2; TRBD1 is a possible D gene (5 bases). This CDR3 has 11 amino acids. V lost 4 bases, J lost 6 bases, and 9 bases lay in between. The germline V gene has CDR1 DFQATT and CDR2 SNEGSKA (reference sequence). CDR3 DNA sequence: TGCAGTGCTAACCAGGGAAATGGCTACACCTTC. It encodes CSANQGNGYTF.

The chain links TRBV7-3 to TRBJ2-6; 7 bases are shared with TRBD1. V shed 6 bases, J shed 0 bases, and the junction held 8 bases outside the gene matches. Germline CDR1 reads SGHTA; CDR2 reads FQGTGA. The CDR3 totals 17 residues. DNA for the CDR3: TGTGCCAGCAGTGTCCAGGGGGTTTCCTCTGGGGCCAACGTCCTGACTTTC. Its protein is CASSVQGVSSGANVLTF.

V and J are TRBV10-3 and TRBJ1-2; no reliable D call. V dropped 2 bases and J dropped 6 bases, with 7 bases sitting between them. CDR1 is ENHRY, CDR2 SYGVKD, per germline. The CDR3 is 12 amino acids. CDR3 sequence reads: CAISEVGDGYTF. DNA of the CDR3: TGTGCCATCAGTGAGGTCGGGGATGGCTACACCTTC.

CDR3 bases: TGTGCCAGCAGCTTAGTTCGGGGGGAACCCCTCCACTTT. It translates to CASSLVRGEPLHF. The V and J genes are TRBV7-8 and TRBJ1-6; tentatively, D is TRBD1 (5 bases). CDR1 SGHVS and CDR2 FQNEAQ come from the germline V gene. The CDR3 has 13 amino acids. V gave up 1 base and J gave up 12 bases, with 10 bases separating them.

The chain carries TRBV7-2 and TRBJ1-1; the D gene is possibly TRBD1 (6 bases). The germline V and J ends were trimmed by 2 bases and 4 bases, with 14 bases remaining between them. The CDR3 runs 15 residues. CDR1 is SGHTA and CDR2 is FQGNSA in the germline V gene. The CDR3 nucleotides read TGTGCCAGCAGCTTAACTGGGGGCGCGGGCACTGAAGCTTTCTTT. It codes for CASSLTGGAGTEAFF. The full variable domain, completed using reference TRBV7-2 and TRBJ1-1, is GAGVSQSPSNKVTEKGKDVELRCDPISGHTALYWYRQSLGQGLEFLIYFQGNSAPDKSGLPSDRFSAERTGGSVSTLTIQRTQQEDSAVYLCASSLTGGAGTEAFFGQGTRLTVV.

This clonotype showed up many times. The chain combines TRBV7-8 with TRBJ2-5; 8 bases are a match to TRBD2. The CDR3 runs to 16 residues. With V trimmed by 5 bases and J by 2 bases, 10 bases remained unmatched. Germline assignment: CDR1 SGHVS and CDR2 FQNEAQ. CDR3 protein: CASSLSGRARQETQYF. In DNA, the CDR3 is TGTGCCAGCAGCCTTTCCGGGAGGGCGAGACAAGAGACCCAGTACTTC.

The rearrangement uses TRBV7-2 and TRBJ2-7; the match to TRBD2 covers 10 bases. The V segment lost 5 bases and the J segment 7 bases; nucleotides outside the gene matches: 14. The CDR3 sequence is 16 residues long. The germline V gene encodes CDR1 SGHTA and CDR2 FQGNSA. CDR3 region: CASSVRTSGIVYEQYF. For the CDR3, the DNA is TGTGCCAGCAGCGTAAGGACTAGCGGAATAGTGTATGAGCAGTACTTC.

The table lists this clonotype with a few counts. The CDR3 DNA reads TGCAGTGCTAGAGGCGGACAGGGCAAGGAAAAACTGTTTTTT. It codes for CSARGGQGKEKLFF. V is TRBV20-1 and J is TRBJ1-4; 8 bases line up with TRBD1. V shed 1 base and J 8 bases; nucleotides not matched to a gene: 6. The germline gives CDR1 DFQATT, CDR2 SNEGSKA (reference sequence). The CDR3 is 14 amino acids.

The genes are TRBV5-5 and TRBJ2-2, with D tentatively TRBD1 (5 bases). The germline V and J ends were trimmed by 3 bases and 6 bases, with 12 bases remaining between them. This CDR3 spans 14 amino acids. Germline V gene lookup returns CDR1 SGHKS and CDR2 YYEKEE (reference sequence). The CDR3 sequence: CASSYQGLAGELFF. For the CDR3, the DNA is TGTGCCAGCAGCTACCAGGGTCTAGCCGGGGAGCTGTTTTTT.

This chain links TRBV24-1 with TRBJ2-7; the match to TRBD1 covers 10 bases. V shed 3 bases, J shed 3 bases, and the junction held 13 bases outside the gene matches. The CDR3 has 18 residues. CDR1 and CDR2 from the germline V gene are KGHDR and SFDVKD. CDR3 protein: CATSDQTGGITPRYEQYF. DNA for the CDR3: TGTGCCACCAGTGATCAGACAGGGGGCATTACCCCACGCTACGAGCAGTACTTC.